The source of this T cell receptor beta chain is a study of persistence of HIV-infected CD4 T cells. Sequencing used immunoSEQ version 4 in survey mode. Only in-frame clones appear in the TCRdb table, and some are missing; sequencing was by immunoSEQ multiplex PCR. Of about 28,000 clones in the sample, approximately 82% were seen once. Stimulation used 9 to 10 ug/mL lysate from CMV-infected fibroblasts. Memory cells lacking CD40L and CD69 with high CD45RO were sorted. Anti-CD28/CD49d costimulation, CD40-blocking antibody and enfuvirtide were given to CD8-depleted PBMCs for about 19 hours. With respect to this clone: What it binds is not known.

The CDR3 length is 15 residues. The TCR was taken from an adult man with HIV who was CMV-seropositive. The chain couples TRBV12-2 to TRBJ1-5. TRBV12-2 is a listed pseudogene. The sample in question was CD4+ T cells sorted from PBMCs after approximately 19-hour stimulation, obtained from a patient who received antiretroviral therapy. DNA of the CDR3: TGTGCAAGTCGCCTCTCCCTCGGGGACAATCAGCCCCAGCATTTT. Protein sequence: CASRLSLGDNQPQHF.